This TCR beta chain originates from a study of T cell repertoires in cytomegalovirus infection. This clonotype was found many times. From the reads, TCRdb called clonotypes with MiXCR, one entry per CDR3 protein. This sample has 310,000 or so distinct CDR3 sequences, with 15% to 20% found just once. V lost 4 bases and J lost 7; bases outside the gene matches: 12. The CDR3 totals 16 residues. Germline lookup yields CDR1 LGHDT and CDR2 YNNKEL (reference sequence). The specimen sequenced was PBMCs. This sequence originates from a human donor in good health (CMV status not recorded). Some clones in this sample may be carry-over from other donors' samples. This chain links TRBV3-1 with TRBJ2-5; 10 positions match TRBD2. The chain's CDR3 is CASSPPSGGSGGTQYF. DNA for the CDR3: TGTGCCAGCAGCCCCCCTAGCGGGGGCTCTGGGGGGACCCAGTACTTC.